These T cell receptor beta chains were read from a single sample in a study of T cell repertoires in aging, cancer and after chemotherapy. Via MiXCR, TCRdb re-called the multiplex PCR reads, giving one row per CDR3 protein. The table includes roughly 3,000 distinct CDR3 sequences, about 25% detected once. Source material: blood. The receptors here all came from a human donor with a solid tumor. Each CDR3 is given with its conserved first and last residue.

TRBV6-6,CASSYSLRSSTDTQYF
TRBV6-5,CASSSDTTGGYTF
TRBV6-1,CASMGQGGYTF
TRBV12-3/TRBV12-4,CASTTPAGEKLFF
TRBV5-5,CASSLAGQSGTDTQYF
TRBV2,CASSPTPSGNYEQYF
TRBV5-1,CATRTDPYNEQFF
TRBV19,CASNIRGPPAKNIHYF
TRBV15,CATSRESSGGTDTQYF
TRBV20-1,CSAFRTGGRRSNTEAFF
TRBV24-1,CATSDASSSTEALF
TRBV28,CASSSAGVRVTQYF
TRBV28,CASIPSEDTGELFF
TRBV15,CATSPSGAGANVLTF
TRBV19,CASSILDSGNTQYF
TRBV6-2/TRBV6-3,CASSFGTSTETQYF
TRBV21-1,CASSRGGAVPNYGYTF
TRBV29-1,CSGEGQGYEQYF